The clone carrying this TCR beta chain occurred many times. Its antigen is not identified. The data originate from a study of T cells in Graves' hyperthyroidism and ophthalmopathy. The germline V gene has CDR1 SNHLY and CDR2 FYNNEI. The V segment lost 6 bases and the J segment 7 bases; nucleotides outside the gene matches: 14. This CDR3 is built from 16 residues. Study-level points and caveats: Stable hyperthyroidism was told apart from ophthalmopathy by a model built on 13 V-J features.

Amplification yielded TCR beta CDR3 regions, with RNA transcripts as the source. HTBI primers were employed in a first-round RT-PCR of the TCR CDR3. TCRdb recomputed calls from the multiplex PCR reads with MiXCR, one row per CDR3 protein. Of 250,000 to 300,000 distinct CDR3 sequences listed, more than 14% are singletons. This TCR derives from a woman in her forties with Graves' hyperthyroidism that later progressed to Graves' ophthalmopathy. The chain recombines TRBV2 with TRBJ2-4, with 8 bases aligning to TRBD2. The sample comprised blood. The CDR3 nucleotides are TGTGCCAGCAGGCTCTCTTTCGGGAGGGCCGTGAACATTCAGTACTTC. Translating gives CASRLSFGRAVNIQYF.